A single sample is the source of the 18 T cell receptor beta chains below, sequenced in a study of T cells after somatic rescue of genetic block. TCRdb's copy holds only in-frame clones and misses some; the assay was immunoSEQ multiplex PCR. The sample includes over 55,000 clones, roughly nine tenths of them seen just once. The specimen was peripheral blood mononuclear cells (PBMCs). These receptors were obtained from a man aged 40-49 years.

The chain has TRBV5-1 and TRBJ2-1; 11 positions match TRBD1. CDR3 length: 15 amino acids. J gave up 1 base and V 8 bases, and 5 bases lay outside the gene matches. CDR1 is SGHRS and CDR2 is YFSETQ in the germline V gene. The CDR3 DNA follows: TGCGCCAGTAGAGGGACAGGGGGGTCCTACAATGAGCAGTTCTTC. Amino acid sequence: CASRGTGGSYNEQFF.

The chain combines TRBV6-5 with TRBJ2-7, with TRBD1 as a possible D gene (6 bases). The length of the CDR3 is 15 residues. Trimming removed 0 bases at V and 1 base at J, with 10 bases between. Germline V gene lookup returns CDR1 MNHEY and CDR2 SVGAGI. CDR3 DNA: TGTGCCAGCAGTTACTCGGACGGACAGTCCTACGAGCAGTACTTC. As protein: CASSYSDGQSYEQYF.

The chain employs TRBV2 and TRBJ2-2; no definite D call. Trimming took off 7 bases at V and 0 bases at J, with 9 bases between the two ends. The CDR3 spans 14 residues. Per germline, CDR1 SNHLY and CDR2 FYNNEI. The CDR3 DNA reads TGTGCCAGCATAAGGTCTCCGAACACCGGGGAGCTGTTTTTT. Translation: CASIRSPNTGELFF.

J is TRBJ2-7 and V is TRBV10-2, with 10 bases fitting TRBD2. Looked up from germline, CDR1 is WSHSY and CDR2 is SAAADI. After removal of 8 bases from V and 3 bases from J, the junction contained 13 bases not matched to a gene. The CDR3 is made up of 16 amino acids. Written as DNA, the CDR3 is TGCGCCAGCGGACAGGAAAAACTAGCGGGACGCTACGAGCAGTACTTC. This gives the protein CASGQEKLAGRYEQYF.

The chain links TRBV28 to TRBJ2-3, with 8 bases fitting TRBD2. Per germline, CDR1 MDHEN and CDR2 SYDVKM. The junction had 15 bases not matched to a gene; V was cut back by 2 bases and J by 5 bases. This CDR3 contains 18 residues. The CDR3 coding sequence is TGTGCCAGCAGTTTAGCGGCACTATGGCGGGAGGACAGAGATACGCAGTATTTT. Amino acids: CASSLAALWREDRDTQYF.

The chain uses TRBV5-1 and TRBJ1-2; D gene uncertain. CDR1 is SGHRS, CDR2 YFSETQ, per germline. This CDR3 contains 14 residues. V was shortened by 4 bases and J by 4 bases, with 14 bases between the two germline ends. CDR3 in amino acids: CASSPNSEPYGYTF. DNA for the CDR3: TGCGCCAGCAGCCCCAACAGCGAGCCCTATGGCTACACCTTC.

V is TRBV18 and J is TRBJ1-4, with D perhaps TRBD1 (5 bases). Between the trimmed V and J ends, which lost 3 bases and 13 bases, there was a span of 18 bases. This CDR3 has 14 residues. Germline V CDR1 and CDR2: KGHSH, LQKENI. The CDR3 loop reads CASSPENTGRRLFF. As DNA, the CDR3 is TGTGCCAGCTCACCGGAGAATACAGGCCGGCGACTGTTTTTT.

The CDR3 loop reads CASSRRRGGTGELFF. The CDR3 DNA reads as TGTGCCAGCAGCCGCCGGCGTGGCGGCACCGGGGAGCTGTTTTTT. The chain joins TRBV2 to TRBJ2-2; D call uncertain. Germline values: CDR1 SNHLY, CDR2 FYNNEI. The CDR3 is 15 residues long. The ends were cut back, 6 bases at V and 4 bases at J, with 15 bases in the middle.

The chain is built from TRBV6-5 and TRBJ1-5; D is perhaps TRBD1 (5 bases). This CDR3 comprises 15 residues. Per the germline V gene, CDR1 is MNHEY and CDR2 is SVGAGI. The ends were cut back, 7 bases at V and 0 bases at J, with 13 bases in the middle. Here the CDR3 reads CASNPTAYSNQPQHF. The CDR3 DNA reads TGTGCCAGCAACCCGACAGCCTATAGCAATCAGCCCCAGCATTTT.

The rearrangement uses TRBV12-2 and TRBJ1-5. TRBV12-2 constitutes a pseudogene. This CDR3 is built from 21 residues. The CDR3 loop is CASRLAEIPTVSGRVNQPQHF. CDR3 DNA: TGTGCAAGTCGCTTAGCGGAGATCCCCACCGTGTCCGGACGAGTCAATCAGCCCCAGCATTTT.

The chain is built from TRBV5-6 and TRBJ1-1, with 7 bases that match TRBD1. Trimming removed 4 bases from V and 4 bases from J; junction bases left unmatched: 7. CDR1 is SGHDT and CDR2 is YYEEEE in the germline V gene. This CDR3 comprises 14 residues. CDR3 nucleotide sequence: TGTGCCAGCAGCAAACAGGGGTTGGGCACTGAAGCTTTCTTT. Its protein product is CASSKQGLGTEAFF. Variable domain in full (rest from reference TRBV5-6 and TRBJ1-1): DAGVTQSPTHLIKTRGQQVTLRCSPKSGHDTVSWYQQALGQGPQFIFQYYEEEERQRGNFPDRFSGHQFPNYSSELNVNALLLGDSALYLCASSKQGLGTEAFFGQGTRLTVV.

The rearrangement uses TRBV4-2 and TRBJ2-3; 10 nucleotides line up with TRBD2. The CDR3 is 16 amino acids. The germline V gene encodes CDR1 LGHNA and CDR2 YNFKEQ. V dropped 3 bases and J dropped 0; count of bases not matched to a gene: 3. The CDR3 reads CASSQRLAGSTDTQYF. Here the CDR3 DNA reads TGTGCCAGCAGCCAGCGACTAGCGGGCAGCACAGATACGCAGTATTTT.

The chain combines TRBV7-2 with TRBJ1-2; TRBD1 agrees at 7 bases. With V trimmed by 5 bases and J by 3 bases, 3 bases remained unmatched. CDR3 length equals 13 residues. The V gene's germline CDR1 is SGHTA and CDR2 FQGNSA. The CDR3 bases are TGTGCCAGCAGCCCAGGGACAGACTATGGCTACACCTTC. This sequence encodes CASSPGTDYGYTF.

V usage is TRBV10-3 and J usage is TRBJ2-5; 13 bases match TRBD2. Losses at the gene ends were 6 bases for V and 2 bases for J; bases not matched to a gene: 6. The CDR3 length is 16 residues. The germline V gene has CDR1 ENHRY and CDR2 SYGVKD. CDR3 sequence: CAIRPGLAGYQETQYF. CDR3 in DNA: TGTGCCATCAGGCCGGGACTAGCGGGGTATCAAGAGACCCAGTACTTC.

V is TRBV5-6 and J is TRBJ2-5; D unresolved. The CDR3 covers 11 residues. V was clipped by 4 bases and J by 3 bases, with 4 bases between them. Germline V gene lookup returns CDR1 SGHDT and CDR2 YYEEEE. The CDR3 protein is CASSLKETQYF. The CDR3 bases are TGTGCCAGCAGCCTCAAAGAGACCCAGTACTTC.

The J gene is TRBJ2-4, the V gene TRBV28, with D tentatively TRBD1 (6 bases). Trimming removed 7 bases at V and 13 bases at J, with 14 bases between. CDR1 and CDR2 (germline): MDHEN, SYDVKM. The CDR3 is 11 residues long. CDR3 sequence: CASTAGAFQYF. The CDR3 nucleotides are TGTGCCAGCACTGCAGGGGCCTTCCAGTACTTC.

Here the CDR3 reads CASSRRSNQPQHF. The CDR3 DNA follows: TGTGCCAGCAGTCGACGGAGCAATCAGCCCCAGCATTTT. The chain joins TRBV6-1 to TRBJ1-5; no clear D gene. This CDR3 comprises 13 residues. Between the trimmed V and J ends, which lost 5 bases and 1 base, there was a span of 6 bases. Germline V CDR1 and CDR2: MNHNS, SASEGT.

The gene calls are TRBV15 and TRBJ1-3; 7 bases are shared with TRBD1. The CDR3 length is 16 residues. Germline assignment: CDR1 LNHNV and CDR2 YYDKDF (reference sequence). V gave up 3 bases and J gave up 7 bases; unmatched junction bases: 12. The CDR3 DNA reads as TGTGCCACCAGCAGGGGGACAGTACCTGAGGGGAACACCATATATTTT. Encoded protein: CATSRGTVPEGNTIYF.